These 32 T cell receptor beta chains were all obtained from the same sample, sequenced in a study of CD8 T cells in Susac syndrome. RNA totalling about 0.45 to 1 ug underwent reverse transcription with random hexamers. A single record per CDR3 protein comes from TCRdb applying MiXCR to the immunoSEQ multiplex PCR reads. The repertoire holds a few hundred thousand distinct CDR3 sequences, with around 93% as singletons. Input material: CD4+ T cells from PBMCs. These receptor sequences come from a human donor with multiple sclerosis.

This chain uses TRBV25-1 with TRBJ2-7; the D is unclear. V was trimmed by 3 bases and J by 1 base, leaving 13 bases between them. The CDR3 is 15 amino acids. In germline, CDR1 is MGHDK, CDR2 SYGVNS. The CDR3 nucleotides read TGTGCCAGCAGTGAGTTCGGGCAGGCATCCTACGAGCAGTACTTC. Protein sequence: CASSEFGQASYEQYF.

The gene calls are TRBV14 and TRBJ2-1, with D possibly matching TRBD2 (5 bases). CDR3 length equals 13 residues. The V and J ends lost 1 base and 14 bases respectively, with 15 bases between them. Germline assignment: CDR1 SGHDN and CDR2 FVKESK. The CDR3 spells CASSQVFGEKEFF. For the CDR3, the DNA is TGTGCCAGCAGCCAAGTTTTCGGGGAGAAGGAGTTCTTC.

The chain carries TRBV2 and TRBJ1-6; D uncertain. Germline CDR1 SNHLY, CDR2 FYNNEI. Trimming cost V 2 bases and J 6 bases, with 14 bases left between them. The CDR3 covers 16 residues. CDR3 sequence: CASSERGGEFNSPLHF. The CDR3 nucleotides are TGTGCCAGCAGTGAACGAGGTGGGGAGTTTAATTCACCCCTCCACTTT.

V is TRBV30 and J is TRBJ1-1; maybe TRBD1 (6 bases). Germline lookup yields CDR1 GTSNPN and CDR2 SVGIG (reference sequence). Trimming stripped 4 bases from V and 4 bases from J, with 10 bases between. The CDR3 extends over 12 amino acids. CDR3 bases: TGTGCCTGGATCCAGGGGCGCACTGAAGCTTTCTTT. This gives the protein CAWIQGRTEAFF.

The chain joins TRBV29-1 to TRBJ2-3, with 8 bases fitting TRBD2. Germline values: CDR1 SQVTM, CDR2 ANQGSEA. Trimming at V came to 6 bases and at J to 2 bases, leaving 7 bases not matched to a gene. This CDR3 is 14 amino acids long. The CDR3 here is CSVARRGDTDTQYF. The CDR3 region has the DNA TGCAGCGTAGCTCGGCGGGGGGACACAGATACGCAGTATTTT.

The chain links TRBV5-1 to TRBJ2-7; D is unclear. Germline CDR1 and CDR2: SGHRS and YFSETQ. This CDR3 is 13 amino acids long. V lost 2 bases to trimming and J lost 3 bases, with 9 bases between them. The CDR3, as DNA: TGCGCCAGCAGCTTAGACGTCGACTACGAGCAGTACGTC. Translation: CASSLDVDYEQYV.

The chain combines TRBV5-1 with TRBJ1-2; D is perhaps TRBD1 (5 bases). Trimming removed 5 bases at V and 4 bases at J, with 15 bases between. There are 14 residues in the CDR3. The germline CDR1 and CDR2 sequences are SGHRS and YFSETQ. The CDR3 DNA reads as TGCGCCAGCAGGCTACAAGAGGGGCCCTATGGCTACACCTTC. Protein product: CASRLQEGPYGYTF.

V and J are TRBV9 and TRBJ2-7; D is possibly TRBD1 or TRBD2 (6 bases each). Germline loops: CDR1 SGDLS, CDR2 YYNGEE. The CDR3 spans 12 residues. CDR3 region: CASSVGGYEQYV. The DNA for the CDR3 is TGTGCCAGCAGTGTAGGGGGGTACGAGCAGTACGTC.

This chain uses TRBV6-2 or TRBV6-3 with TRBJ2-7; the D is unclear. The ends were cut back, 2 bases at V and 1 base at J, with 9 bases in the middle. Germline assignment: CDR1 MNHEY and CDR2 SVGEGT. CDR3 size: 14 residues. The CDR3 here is CASSYALDSYEQYF. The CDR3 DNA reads TGTGCCAGCAGTTACGCACTCGATTCCTACGAGCAGTACTTC.

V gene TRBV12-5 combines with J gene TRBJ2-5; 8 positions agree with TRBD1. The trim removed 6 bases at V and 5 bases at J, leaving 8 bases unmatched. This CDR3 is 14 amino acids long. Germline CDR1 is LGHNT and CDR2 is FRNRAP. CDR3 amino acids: CASGRGRAEETQYF. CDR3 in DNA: TGTGCTAGTGGCAGGGGGCGGGCCGAGGAGACCCAGTACTTC.

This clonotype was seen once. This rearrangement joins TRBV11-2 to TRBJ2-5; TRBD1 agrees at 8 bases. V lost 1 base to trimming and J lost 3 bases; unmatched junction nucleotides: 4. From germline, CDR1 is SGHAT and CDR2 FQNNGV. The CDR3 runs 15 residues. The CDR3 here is CASSLVLTGEETQYF. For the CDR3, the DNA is TGTGCCAGCAGCTTAGTTCTGACAGGGGAAGAGACCCAGTACTTC.

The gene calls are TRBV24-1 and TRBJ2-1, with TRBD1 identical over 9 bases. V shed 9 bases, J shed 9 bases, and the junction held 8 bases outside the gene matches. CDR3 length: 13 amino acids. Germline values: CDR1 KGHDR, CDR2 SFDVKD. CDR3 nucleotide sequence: TGTGCCACCGGGACAGGGTTCGGTGGTGAGCAGTTCTTC. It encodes CATGTGFGGEQFF.

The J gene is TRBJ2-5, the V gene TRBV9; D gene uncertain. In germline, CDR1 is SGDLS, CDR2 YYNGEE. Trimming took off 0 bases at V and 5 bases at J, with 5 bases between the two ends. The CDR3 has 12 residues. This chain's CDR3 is CASSVGWETQYF. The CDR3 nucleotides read TGTGCCAGCAGCGTAGGATGGGAGACCCAGTACTTC.

In nucleotides, the CDR3 is TGCAGCGTTGCGTCTGAGACCCAGTACTTC. It translates to CSVASETQYF. The rearrangement joins TRBV29-1 to TRBJ2-5; D remains ambiguous. CDR1 SQVTM and CDR2 ANQGSEA come from the germline V gene. V was pared by 4 bases and J by 5 bases, with 5 bases between. CDR3 length equals 10 residues. The full variable domain, its missing parts supplied by reference TRBV29-1 and TRBJ2-5, is SAVISQKPSRDICQRGTSLTIQCQVDSQVTMMFWYRQQPGQSLTLIATANQGSEATYESGFVIDKFPISRPNLTFSTLTVSNMSPEDSSIYLCSVASETQYFGPGTRLLVL.

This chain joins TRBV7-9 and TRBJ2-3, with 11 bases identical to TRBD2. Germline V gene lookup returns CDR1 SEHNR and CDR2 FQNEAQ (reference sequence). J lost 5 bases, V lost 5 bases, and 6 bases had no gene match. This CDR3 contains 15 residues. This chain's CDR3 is CASSQTSGGGDTQYF. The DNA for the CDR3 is TGTGCCAGCAGCCAAACTAGCGGGGGTGGAGATACGCAGTATTTT.

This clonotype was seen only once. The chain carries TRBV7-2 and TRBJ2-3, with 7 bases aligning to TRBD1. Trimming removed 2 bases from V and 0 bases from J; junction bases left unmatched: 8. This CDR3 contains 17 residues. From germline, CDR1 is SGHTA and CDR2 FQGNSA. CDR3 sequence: CASSLYRGDTSTDTQYF. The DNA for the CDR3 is TGTGCCAGCAGCTTATACAGGGGCGACACTAGCACAGATACGCAGTATTTT.

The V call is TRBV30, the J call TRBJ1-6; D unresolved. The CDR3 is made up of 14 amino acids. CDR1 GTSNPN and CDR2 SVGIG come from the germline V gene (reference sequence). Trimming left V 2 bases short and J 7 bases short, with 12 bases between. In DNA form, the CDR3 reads TGTGCCTGGAGTCCGGATCTGGAAAATTCACCCCTCCACTTT. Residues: CAWSPDLENSPLHF.

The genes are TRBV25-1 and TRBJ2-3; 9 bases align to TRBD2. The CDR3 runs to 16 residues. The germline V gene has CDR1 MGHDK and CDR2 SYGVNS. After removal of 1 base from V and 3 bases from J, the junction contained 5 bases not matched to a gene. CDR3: CASSEWGSGGTDTQYF. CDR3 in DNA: TGTGCCAGCAGTGAATGGGGTAGCGGGGGTACAGATACGCAGTATTTT.

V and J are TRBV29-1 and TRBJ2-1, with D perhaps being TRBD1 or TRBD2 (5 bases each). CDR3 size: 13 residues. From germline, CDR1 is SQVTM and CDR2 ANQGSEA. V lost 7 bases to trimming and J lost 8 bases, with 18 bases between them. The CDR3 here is CSAQKGSRDEQFF. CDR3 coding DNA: TGCAGCGCCCAGAAGGGGAGTCGAGATGAGCAGTTCTTC.

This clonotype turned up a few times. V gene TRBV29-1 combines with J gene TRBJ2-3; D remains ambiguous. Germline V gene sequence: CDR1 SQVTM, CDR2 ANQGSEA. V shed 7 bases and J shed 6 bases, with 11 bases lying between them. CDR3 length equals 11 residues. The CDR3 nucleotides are TGCAGCGCCATCCAAGTTGATACGCAGTATTTT. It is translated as CSAIQVDTQYF.

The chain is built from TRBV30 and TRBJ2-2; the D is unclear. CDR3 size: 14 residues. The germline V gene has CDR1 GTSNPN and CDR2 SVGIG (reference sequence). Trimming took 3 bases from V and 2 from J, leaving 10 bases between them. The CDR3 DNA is TGTGCCTGGAGGGGAAAGGGTAACACCGGGGAGCTGTTTTTT. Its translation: CAWRGKGNTGELFF.

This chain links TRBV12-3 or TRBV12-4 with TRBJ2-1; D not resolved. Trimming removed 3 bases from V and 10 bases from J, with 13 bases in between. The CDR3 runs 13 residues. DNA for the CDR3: TGTGCCAGCAGTTTTCGTGGTTCTGGGGAGCAGTTCTTC. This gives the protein CASSFRGSGEQFF.

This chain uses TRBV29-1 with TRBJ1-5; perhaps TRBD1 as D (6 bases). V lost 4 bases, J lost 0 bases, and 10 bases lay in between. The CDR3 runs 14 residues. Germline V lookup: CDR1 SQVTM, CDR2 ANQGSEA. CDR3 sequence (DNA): TGCAGCGTTGGGGGACATTCTAGCAATCAGCCCCAGCATTTT. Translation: CSVGGHSSNQPQHF.

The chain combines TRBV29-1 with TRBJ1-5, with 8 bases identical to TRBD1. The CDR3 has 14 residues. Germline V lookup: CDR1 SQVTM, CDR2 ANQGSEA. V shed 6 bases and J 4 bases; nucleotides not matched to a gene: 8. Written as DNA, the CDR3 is TGCAGCGTCTCGACAGGGGTAGGGAATCAGCCCCAGCATTTT. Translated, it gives CSVSTGVGNQPQHF.

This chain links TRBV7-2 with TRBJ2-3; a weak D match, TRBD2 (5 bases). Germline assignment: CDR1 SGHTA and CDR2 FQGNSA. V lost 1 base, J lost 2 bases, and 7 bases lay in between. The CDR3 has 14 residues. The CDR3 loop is CASSLDLATDTQYF. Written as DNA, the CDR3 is TGTGCCAGCAGCTTAGATCTAGCCACAGATACGCAGTATTTT.

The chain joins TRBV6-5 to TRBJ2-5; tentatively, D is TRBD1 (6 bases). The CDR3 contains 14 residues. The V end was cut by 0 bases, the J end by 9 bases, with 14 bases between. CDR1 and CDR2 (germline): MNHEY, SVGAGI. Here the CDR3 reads CASSYSEDRGAQYF. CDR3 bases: TGTGCCAGCAGTTACTCGGAGGACAGAGGGGCCCAGTACTTC.

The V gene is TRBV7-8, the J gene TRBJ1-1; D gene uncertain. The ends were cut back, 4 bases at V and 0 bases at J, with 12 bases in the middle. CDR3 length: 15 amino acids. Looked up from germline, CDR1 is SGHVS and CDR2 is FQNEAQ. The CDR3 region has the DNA TGTGCCAGCAGCTCGAGAGGCCAGATGAACACTGAAGCTTTCTTT. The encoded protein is CASSSRGQMNTEAFF.

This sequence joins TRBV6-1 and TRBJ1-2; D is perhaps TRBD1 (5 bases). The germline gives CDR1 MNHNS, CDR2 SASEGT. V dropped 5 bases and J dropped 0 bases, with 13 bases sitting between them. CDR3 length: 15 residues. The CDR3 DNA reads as TGTGCCAGCAGTTGGGACTTCCCAGCTAACTATGGCTACACCTTC. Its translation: CASSWDFPANYGYTF.

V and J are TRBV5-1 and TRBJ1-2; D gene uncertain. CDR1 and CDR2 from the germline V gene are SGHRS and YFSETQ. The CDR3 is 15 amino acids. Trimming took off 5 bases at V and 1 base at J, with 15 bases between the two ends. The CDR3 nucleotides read TGCGCCAGCAGGGTAGGCCGCGGGGTTAACTATGGCTACACCTTC. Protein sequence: CASRVGRGVNYGYTF. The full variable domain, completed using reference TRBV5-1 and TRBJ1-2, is KAGVTQTPRYLIKTRGQQVTLSCSPISGHRSVSWYQQTPGQGLQFLFEYFSETQRNKGNFPGRFSGRQFSNSRSEMNVSTLELGDSALYLCASRVGRGVNYGYTFGSGTRLTVV.

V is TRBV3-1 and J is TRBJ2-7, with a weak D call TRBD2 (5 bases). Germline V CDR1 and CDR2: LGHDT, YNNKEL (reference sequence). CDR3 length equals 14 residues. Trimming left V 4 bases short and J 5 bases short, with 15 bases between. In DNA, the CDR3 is TGTGCCAGCAGCCCCGGGATTCAGGCCCACGAGCAGTACTTC. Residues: CASSPGIQAHEQYF.

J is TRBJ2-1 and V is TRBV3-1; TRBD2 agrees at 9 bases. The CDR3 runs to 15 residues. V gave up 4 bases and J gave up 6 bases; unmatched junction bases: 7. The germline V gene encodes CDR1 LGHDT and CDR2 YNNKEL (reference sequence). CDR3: CASSRSGGRFNEQFF. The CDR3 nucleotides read TGTGCCAGCAGCCGTAGCGGGGGACGATTCAATGAGCAGTTCTTC.

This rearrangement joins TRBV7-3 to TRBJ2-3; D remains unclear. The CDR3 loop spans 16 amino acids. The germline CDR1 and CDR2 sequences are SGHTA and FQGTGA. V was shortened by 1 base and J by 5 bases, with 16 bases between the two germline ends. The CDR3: CASSLSGAGFVDTQYF. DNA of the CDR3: TGTGCCAGCAGCTTAAGTGGCGCAGGTTTTGTAGATACGCAGTATTTT. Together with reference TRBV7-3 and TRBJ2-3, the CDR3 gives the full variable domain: GAGVSQTPSNKVTEKGKYVELRCDPISGHTALYWYRQSLGQGPEFLIYFQGTGAADDSGLPNDRFFAVRPEGSVSTLKIQRTERGDSAVYLCASSLSGAGFVDTQYFGPGTRLTVL.